This T cell receptor beta chain was captured in a study of blood T cell repertoires in COVID-19. From germline, CDR1 is SNHLY and CDR2 FYNNEI. With 1 base removed from V and 5 bases from J, the gap between germline ends came to 14 bases. The CDR3 has 15 amino acids. As handled by the study authors: Reference gene primer amplification yielded estimated nucleated cell counts. Sequencing was performed with immunoSEQ multiplex PCR; in TCRdb, only in-frame clones are kept and a portion is missing. V and J calls and clone size are those listed in that table; D and trimming were worked out from the DNA. The sample includes around 250,000 clones, 86% of them seen just once.

The sequenced material came from peripheral blood. V is TRBV2 and J is TRBJ1-2; no reliable D call. The TCR comes from a woman at least 80 years old with COVID-19, enrolled during active disease. The CDR3 DNA reads as TGTGCCAGCAGTGAAGGAGGGAGCACCAAATATGGCTACACCTTC. Its translation: CASSEGGSTKYGYTF.